This TCR beta chain was captured by sequencing in a study of radiation and T cells in renal cell carcinoma. Study-wide results and caveats: No pretreatment tumor biopsies were available for baseline clonotypes.

Points on this clone: As yet, its antigen is unknown.

Clones were sequenced by immunoSEQ multiplex PCR, and TCRdb holds only the in-frame ones, with some missing. The repertoire consists of fewer than 200,000 clones, with around 89% occurring once and the leading ten covering approximately 11%. Regarding time point: blood 4 weeks post-SBRT, at nephrectomy. Treatment in this sample: 15 Gy SBRT to primary tumor, nephrectomy 4 weeks later. Nephrectomy followed 15 Gy stereotactic body radiation by 4 weeks. This clonotype was obtained from a woman in her forties or fifties with renal cell carcinoma. This material consisted of blood, taken from a patient whose treatment included radiotherapy and nephrectomy.

The CDR3 DNA sequence: TGTGCCAGTACGCTGGACAGGACCTCTGGAAACACCATATATTTT. It specifies CASTLDRTSGNTIYF. The chain recombines TRBV19 with TRBJ1-3, with 7 nucleotides matching TRBD1. The V and J ends lost 7 bases and 0 bases, in that order; junction bases with no gene match: 6. The CDR3 loop spans 15 amino acids. The germline V gene has CDR1 LNHDA and CDR2 SQIVND (reference sequence).